The rows below give T cell receptor beta chains drawn from one sample of a study of cytomegalovirus exposure and HLA in healthy donors. TCRdb's table, derived via immunoSEQ multiplex PCR, lists solely in-frame clones and lacks some. The sample holds 100,000 to 150,000 clones, 82% seen once. Sequencing was performed on PBMCs. All receptors come from a woman in her forties or fifties in good health and CMV-seropositive. Each CDR3 is given with its conserved first and last residue. D genes are given only for firm matches.

d_call	v_call	j_call	cdr3_aa
.	TRBV21-1	TRBJ1-1	CASSKARDRGTEAFF
TRBD1	TRBV19	TRBJ1-2	CASSNRDRAPGYTF
.	TRBV18	TRBJ1-5	CASSPRNEQGDNQPQHF
.	TRBV2	TRBJ2-1	CASGGNEQFF
.	TRBV7-2	TRBJ2-2	CASSPRGNTGELFF
.	TRBV18	TRBJ1-1	CASSLSGLNTEAFF
.	TRBV9	TRBJ1-1	CASSVGRDTEAFF
.	TRBV10-2	TRBJ2-6	CASSEAGANVLTF
TRBD1	TRBV9	TRBJ1-5	CASSVDGRGNQPQHF
TRBD1	TRBV5-1	TRBJ2-3	CASSAGQGNTDTQYF
.	TRBV10-3	TRBJ1-2	CATMTGAPNYGYTF
.	TRBV7-9	TRBJ1-1	CASSLTGAVVEAFF
.	TRBV5-8	TRBJ1-3	CASSLIRGNTIYF
TRBD1	TRBV4-2	TRBJ2-1	CASSYGTEQYNEQFF
.	TRBV29-1	TRBJ1-1	CSVEYYRATEAFF
.	TRBV19	TRBJ1-1	CASSTLNPRGRGTEAFF
TRBD2	TRBV4-3	TRBJ2-1	CASSQDLTAGGIYNEQFF
.	TRBV4-3	TRBJ2-3	CASSQDEDNVDSDTQYF
.	TRBV7-9	TRBJ1-2	CASSLGSGPFDGYTF
.	TRBV6-4	TRBJ2-3	CASSSDYEDTQYF
.	TRBV29-1	TRBJ1-1	CSVVPRGTEAFF
TRBD2	TRBV27	.	CASSFVPVASGTYEQYF
.	TRBV2	TRBJ1-3	CASRGYEASGNTIYF
.	TRBV5-3	TRBJ1-2	CARSLVGPPQGHYGYTF
.	TRBV11-3	TRBJ2-5	CASSLGLGARETQYF
TRBD1	TRBV7-6	TRBJ2-1	CASSAGQDTSYNEQFF
.	TRBV6-6	TRBJ1-5	CASSYWGGSNQPQHF
TRBD2	TRBV30	TRBJ2-2	CACPDGVAGQITGELFF
.	TRBV19	TRBJ1-1	CASSIERGSEAFF
.	TRBV7-8	TRBJ1-1	CASSLLVAQPNTEAFF
.	TRBV18	TRBJ1-1	CASSDPGASQAFF
TRBD2	TRBV30	TRBJ2-3	CAWSLSGRLHTQYF
TRBD1	TRBV19	TRBJ1-3	CASSTWTGRGNTIYF
TRBD2	TRBV27	TRBJ2-2	CASSLLPSGATGELFF
.	TRBV6-5	.	CASSYSGDEQYF
.	TRBV28	TRBJ2-5	CASSPRLDGETQYF
.	TRBV4-1	TRBJ2-1	CASSQGDPRGEQFF
TRBD2	TRBV6-6	TRBJ2-1	CASSYGLAGNNEQFF
.	TRBV25-1	TRBJ1-4	CASSAPAENEKLFF
TRBD2	TRBV10-2	TRBJ2-7	CASQGREVYEQYF
.	TRBV27	TRBJ2-5	CASSLGQRETQYF
.	TRBV15	TRBJ2-5	CATSRDPGVETQYF
TRBD2	TRBV11-2	TRBJ2-2	CASSLELAGGLSGELFF
.	TRBV5-1	TRBJ2-3	CASSSAGRTDTQYF
.	TRBV5-1	TRBJ2-1	CASSFTHNEQFF
.	TRBV28	TRBJ1-4	CASSSPVRQLFF
TRBD1	TRBV9	TRBJ2-7	CASSVLGTGSVEQYF
.	TRBV7-2	TRBJ1-2	CASTDKTVVYGYTF
.	TRBV5-1	TRBJ2-4	CASRGLAKNIQYF
.	TRBV7-9	TRBJ2-7	CASSFSSSYEQYF
.	TRBV12-2	TRBJ1-1	CASRLFQRGRNTEAFF
.	TRBV5-1	TRBJ1-3	CASSFEIGNTIYF
.	TRBV7-2	TRBJ1-2	CASSPDGGISTPRYTF
.	TRBV7-2	TRBJ2-2	CASSSRQESTGELFF
.	TRBV19	TRBJ1-6	CASTHVSSYNSPLHF